A single T cell receptor beta chain is shown here with its context. Its matching antigen is unknown. This record comes from a study of tumor and adjacent non-tumor tissue in lung cancer. Looking at the study overall: Histology: under 15 adenocarcinoma, a couple of squamous cell carcinoma, 1 small cell lung cancer. Samples averaged approximately 3.9 million productive TCRbeta reads each.

Findings and limits, study-wide: Top 100 clones took a larger repertoire share in normal lung.

A modified ARM-PCR protocol with three rounds of nested PCR amplified TCRbeta. TCRdb fed the multiplex PCR reads into MiXCR, producing one record per CDR3 protein. The sample lists 100,000 to 150,000 distinct CDR3 sequences; about 66% were seen once. The template was RNA from unsorted bulk tissue. The clonotype originates from a man aged 25-45 years with non-small cell lung cancer. Sequencing was carried out using lung tumor tissue.

CDR3 region: CASSARTPPYLGQYF. The CDR3 DNA sequence: TGCGCCAGCAGCGCCAGGACACCCCCCTACCTCGGGCAGTACTTC. This chain joins TRBV5-1 and TRBJ2-7; a possible D gene is TRBD1 (5 bases). V lost 4 bases and J 9 bases, leaving 23 bases between the germline ends. The CDR3 sequence is 15 residues long. CDR1 and CDR2 from the germline V gene are SGHRS and YFSETQ.